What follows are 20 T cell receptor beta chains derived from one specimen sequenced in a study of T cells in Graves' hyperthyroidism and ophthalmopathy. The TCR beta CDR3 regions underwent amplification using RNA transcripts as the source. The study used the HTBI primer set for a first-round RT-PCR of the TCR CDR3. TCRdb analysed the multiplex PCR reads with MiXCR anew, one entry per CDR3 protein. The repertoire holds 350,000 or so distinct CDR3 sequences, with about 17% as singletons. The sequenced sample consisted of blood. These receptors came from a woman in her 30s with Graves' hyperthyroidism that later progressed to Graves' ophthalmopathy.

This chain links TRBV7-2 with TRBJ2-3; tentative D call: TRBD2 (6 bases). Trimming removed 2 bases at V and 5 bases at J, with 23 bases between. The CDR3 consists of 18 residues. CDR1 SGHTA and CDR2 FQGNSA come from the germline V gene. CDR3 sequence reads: CASSLPRSASVSGDTQYF. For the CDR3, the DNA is TGTGCCAGCAGCTTACCCCGCTCCGCTAGCGTCAGTGGAGATACGCAGTATTTT.

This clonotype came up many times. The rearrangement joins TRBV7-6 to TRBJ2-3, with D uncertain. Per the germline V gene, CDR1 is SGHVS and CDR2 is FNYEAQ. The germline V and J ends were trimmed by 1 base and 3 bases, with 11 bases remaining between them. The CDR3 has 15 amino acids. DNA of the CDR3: TGTGCCAGCAGCTTAGTGCCAGAACGAACAGATACGCAGTATTTT. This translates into CASSLVPERTDTQYF.

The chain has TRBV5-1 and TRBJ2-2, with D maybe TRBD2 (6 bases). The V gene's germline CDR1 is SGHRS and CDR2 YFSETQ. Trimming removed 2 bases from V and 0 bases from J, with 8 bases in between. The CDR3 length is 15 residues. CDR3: CASSLWRANTGELFF. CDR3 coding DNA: TGCGCCAGCAGCTTATGGAGGGCGAACACCGGGGAGCTGTTTTTT.

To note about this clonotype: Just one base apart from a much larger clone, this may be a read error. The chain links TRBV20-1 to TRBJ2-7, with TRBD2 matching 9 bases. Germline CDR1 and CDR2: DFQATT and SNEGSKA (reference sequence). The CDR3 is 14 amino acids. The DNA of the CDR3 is TGCAGTGCTAGTCAAGCGGGAGGAACCTACGAGCGGTACTTC. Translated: CSASQAGGTYERYF.

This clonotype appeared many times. This CDR3 reads CASSFSFYEQYF. The CDR3 DNA reads TGTGCCAGCAGTTTTAGTTTCTACGAGCAGTACTTC. The rearrangement links TRBV28 to TRBJ2-7; D is unresolved. Germline V gene lookup returns CDR1 MDHEN and CDR2 SYDVKM. V was pared by 3 bases and J by 3 bases, with 6 bases between. The CDR3 length is 12 residues. The full variable domain, its missing parts supplied by reference TRBV28 and TRBJ2-7, is DVKVTQSSRYLVKRTGEKVFLECVQDMDHENMFWYRQDPGLGLRLIYFSYDVKMKEKGDIPEGYSVSREKKERFSLILESASTNQTSMYLCASSFSFYEQYFGPGTRLTVT.

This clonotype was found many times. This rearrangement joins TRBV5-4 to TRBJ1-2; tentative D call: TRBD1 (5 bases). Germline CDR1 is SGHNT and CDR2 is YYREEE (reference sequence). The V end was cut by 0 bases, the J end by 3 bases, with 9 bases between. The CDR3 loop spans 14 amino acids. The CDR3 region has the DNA TGTGCCAGCAGCTTGGCGGGGCCCCACTATGGCTACACCTTC. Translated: CASSLAGPHYGYTF.

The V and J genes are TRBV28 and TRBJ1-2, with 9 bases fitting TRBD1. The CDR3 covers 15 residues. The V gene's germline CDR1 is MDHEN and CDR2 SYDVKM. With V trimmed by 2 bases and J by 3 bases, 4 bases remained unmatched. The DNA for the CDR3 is TGTGCCAGCAGTTTACAAACAGGGGGCGACTATGGCTACACCTTC. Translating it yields CASSLQTGGDYGYTF.

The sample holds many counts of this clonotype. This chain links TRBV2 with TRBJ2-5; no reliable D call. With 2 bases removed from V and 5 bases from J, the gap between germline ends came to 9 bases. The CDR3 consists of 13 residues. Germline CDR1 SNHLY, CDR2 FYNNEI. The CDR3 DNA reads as TGTGCCAGCAGTGAAAACTCTGAGGAGACCCAGTACTTC. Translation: CASSENSEETQYF.

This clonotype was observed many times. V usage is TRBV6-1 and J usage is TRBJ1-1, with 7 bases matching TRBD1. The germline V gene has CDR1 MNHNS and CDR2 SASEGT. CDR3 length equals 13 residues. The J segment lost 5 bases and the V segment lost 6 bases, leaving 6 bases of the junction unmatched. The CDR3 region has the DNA TGTGCCAGCAGGCAGACAGGGCCAACTGAAGCTTTCTTT. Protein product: CASRQTGPTEAFF.

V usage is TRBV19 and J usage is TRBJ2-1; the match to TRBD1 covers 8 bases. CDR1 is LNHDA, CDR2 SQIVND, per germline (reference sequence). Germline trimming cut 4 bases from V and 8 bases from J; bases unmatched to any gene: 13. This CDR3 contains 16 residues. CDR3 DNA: TGTGCCAGTAGTAAAGCGCAGGGGGCGTTAATCGATGAGCAGTTCTTC. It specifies CASSKAQGALIDEQFF.

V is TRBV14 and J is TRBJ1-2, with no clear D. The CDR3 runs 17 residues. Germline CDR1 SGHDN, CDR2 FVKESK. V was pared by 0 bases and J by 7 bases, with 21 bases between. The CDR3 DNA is TGTGCCAGCAGCCAAGACGAGGGCTTCGACCCCGTCTCTGGCTACACCTTC. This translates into CASSQDEGFDPVSGYTF.

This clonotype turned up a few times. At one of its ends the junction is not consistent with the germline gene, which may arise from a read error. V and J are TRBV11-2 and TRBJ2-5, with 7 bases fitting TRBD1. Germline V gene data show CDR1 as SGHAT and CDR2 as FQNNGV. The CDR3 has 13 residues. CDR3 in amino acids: CASSLVKTGSPHF. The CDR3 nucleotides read TGTGCCAGCAGCTTAGTGAAGACAGGGAGTCCCCACTTC.

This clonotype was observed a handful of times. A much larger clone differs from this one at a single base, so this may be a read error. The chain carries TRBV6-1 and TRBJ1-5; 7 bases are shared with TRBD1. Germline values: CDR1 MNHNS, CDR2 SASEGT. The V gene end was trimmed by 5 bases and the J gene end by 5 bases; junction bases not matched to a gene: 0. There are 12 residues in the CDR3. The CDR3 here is CASSTGDQPQHF. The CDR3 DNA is TGTGCCAGCAGTACAGGGGATCAGCCCCAGCATTTT.

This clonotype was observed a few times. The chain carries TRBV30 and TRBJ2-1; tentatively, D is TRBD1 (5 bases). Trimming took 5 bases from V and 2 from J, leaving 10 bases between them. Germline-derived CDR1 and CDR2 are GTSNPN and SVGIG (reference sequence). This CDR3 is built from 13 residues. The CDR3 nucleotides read TGTGCCTGGCAGGGAAGGGCCTACAATGAGCAGTTCTTC. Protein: CAWQGRAYNEQFF. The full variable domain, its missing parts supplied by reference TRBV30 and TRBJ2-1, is SQTIHQWPATLVQPVGSPLSLECTVEGTSNPNLYWYRQAAGRGLQLLFYSVGIGQISSEVPQNLSASRPQDRQFILSSKKLLLSDSGFYLCAWQGRAYNEQFFGPGTRLTVL.

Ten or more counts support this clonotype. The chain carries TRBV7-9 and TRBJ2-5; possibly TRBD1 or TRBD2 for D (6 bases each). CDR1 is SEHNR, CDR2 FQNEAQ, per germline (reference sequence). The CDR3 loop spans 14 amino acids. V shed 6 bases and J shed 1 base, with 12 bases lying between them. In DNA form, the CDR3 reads TGTGCCAGCAGTCCCTCGGGGGCCCAAGAGACCCAGTACTTC. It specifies CASSPSGAQETQYF.

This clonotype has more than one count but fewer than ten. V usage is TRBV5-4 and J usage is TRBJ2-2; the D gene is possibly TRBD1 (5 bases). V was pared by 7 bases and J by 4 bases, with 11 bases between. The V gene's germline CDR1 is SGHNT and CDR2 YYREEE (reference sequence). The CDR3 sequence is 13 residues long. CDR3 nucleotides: TGTGCCAGCGGGGCTGACCTCACCGGGGAGCTGTTTTTT. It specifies CASGADLTGELFF.

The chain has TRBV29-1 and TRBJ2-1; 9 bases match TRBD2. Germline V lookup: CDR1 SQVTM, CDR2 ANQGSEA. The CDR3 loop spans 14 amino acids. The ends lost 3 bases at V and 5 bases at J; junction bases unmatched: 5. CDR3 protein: CSVDLAGKHNEQFF. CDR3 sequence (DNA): TGCAGCGTTGATCTAGCGGGGAAACACAATGAGCAGTTCTTC.

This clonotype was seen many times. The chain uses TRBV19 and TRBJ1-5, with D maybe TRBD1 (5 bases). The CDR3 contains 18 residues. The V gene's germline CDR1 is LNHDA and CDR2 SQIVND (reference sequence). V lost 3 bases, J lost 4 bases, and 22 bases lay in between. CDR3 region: CASSIGRIRAGLNQPQHF. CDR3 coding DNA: TGTGCCAGTAGTATCGGACGGATCAGGGCAGGACTAAATCAGCCCCAGCATTTT.

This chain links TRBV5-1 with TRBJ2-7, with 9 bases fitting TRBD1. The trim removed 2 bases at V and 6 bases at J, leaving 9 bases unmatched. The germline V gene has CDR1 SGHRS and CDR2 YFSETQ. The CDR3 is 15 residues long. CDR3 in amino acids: CASSLEQGAEVEQYF. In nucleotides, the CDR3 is TGCGCCAGCAGCTTAGAACAGGGGGCAGAGGTCGAGCAGTACTTC.

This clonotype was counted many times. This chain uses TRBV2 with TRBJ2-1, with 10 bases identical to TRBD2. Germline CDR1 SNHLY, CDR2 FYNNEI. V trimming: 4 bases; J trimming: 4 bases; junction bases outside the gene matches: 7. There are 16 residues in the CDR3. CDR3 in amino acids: CASSASSGSWYNEQFF. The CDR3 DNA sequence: TGTGCCAGCAGTGCGTCTAGCGGGAGTTGGTACAATGAGCAGTTCTTC. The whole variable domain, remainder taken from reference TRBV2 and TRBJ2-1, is EPEVTQTPSHQVTQMGQEVILRCVPISNHLYFYWYRQILGQKVEFLVSFYNNEISEKSEIFDDQFSVERPDGSNFTLKIRSTKLEDSAMYFCASSASSGSWYNEQFFGPGTRLTVL.